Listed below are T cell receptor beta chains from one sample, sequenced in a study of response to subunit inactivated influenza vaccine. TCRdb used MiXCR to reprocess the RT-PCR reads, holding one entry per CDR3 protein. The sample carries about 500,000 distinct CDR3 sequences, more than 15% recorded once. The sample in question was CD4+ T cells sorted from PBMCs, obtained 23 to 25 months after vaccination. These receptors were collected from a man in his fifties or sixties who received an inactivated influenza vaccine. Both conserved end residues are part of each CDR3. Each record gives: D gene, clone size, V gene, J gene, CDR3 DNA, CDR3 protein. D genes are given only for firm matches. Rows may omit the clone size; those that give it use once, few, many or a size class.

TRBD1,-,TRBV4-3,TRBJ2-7,TGCGCCAGCAGCCGAGGACAGGGGGCCCCCTCCTACGAGCAGTACTTC,CASSRGQGAPSYEQYF
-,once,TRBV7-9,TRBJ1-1,TGTGCCAGCAGCGCGAACACTGAAGCTTTCTTT,CASSANTEAFF
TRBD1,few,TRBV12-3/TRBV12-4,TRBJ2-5,TGTGCCAGCATGGGGACAGGGGGAGAGACCCAGTACTTC,CASMGTGGETQYF
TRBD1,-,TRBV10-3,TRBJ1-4,TGTGCCATCAGTAAGTCGGGGACAGCTCAACCCGGGACTGAAAAACTGTTTTTT,CAISKSGTAQPGTEKLFF
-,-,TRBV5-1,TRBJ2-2,TGCGCCAGCAGCTTGGGGCAGACGACCCTCGGGGAGCTGTTTTTT,CASSLGQTTLGELFF
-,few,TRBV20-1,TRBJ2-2,TGCAGTGCTAGGACTAGTGGAACCGGGGAGCTGTTTTTT,CSARTSGTGELFF
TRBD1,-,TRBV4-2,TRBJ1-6,TGTGCCAGCAGCCAAGATTTGTACCTCGGGACAGGCAATTCACCCCTCCACTTT,CASSQDLYLGTGNSPLHF
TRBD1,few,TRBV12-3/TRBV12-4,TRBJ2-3,TGTGCCAGCAGGACCGGGACAGGGAGCACAGATACGCAGTATTTT,CASRTGTGSTDTQYF
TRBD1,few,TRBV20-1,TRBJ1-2,TGCAGTGCTAGTAACCGGGACAGGGTTCGGGATGGCTACACCTTC,CSASNRDRVRDGYTF
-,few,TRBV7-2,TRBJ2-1,TGTGCCAGCAGCTTAGATCTAGCTTCGATTGAGCAGTTCTTC,CASSLDLASIEQFF
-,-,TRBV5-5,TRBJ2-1,TGTGCCAGCAGCTTGAGTGAGCTTTACAATGAGCAGTTCTTC,CASSLSELYNEQFF
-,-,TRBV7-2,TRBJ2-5,TGTGCCAGCAGTCGTGTGGTAGAAGAGACCCAGTACTTC,CASSRVVEETQYF
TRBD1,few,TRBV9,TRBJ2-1,TGTGCCAGCAGCGTAGGGGTGGGACAGGGGACCCATGAGCAGTTCTTC,CASSVGVGQGTHEQFF
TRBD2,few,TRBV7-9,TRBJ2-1,TGTGCCAGCAGCTTCACACTAGCGGGAAGGGATGAGCAGTTCTTC,CASSFTLAGRDEQFF
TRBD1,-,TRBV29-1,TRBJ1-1,TGCAGCGCCAAAGCAGGACAGGTGAACACTGAAGCTTTCTTT,CSAKAGQVNTEAFF
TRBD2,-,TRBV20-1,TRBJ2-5,TGCAGTGCCGCCACGCGTCTAGCGGGGGGTGCCGTATATGATACCCAGTACTTT,CSAATRLAGGAVYDTQYF
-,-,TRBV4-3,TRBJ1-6,TGCGCCAGCAGCCAAGAGGCCACGGTCAATTCACCCCTCCACTTT,CASSQEATVNSPLHF
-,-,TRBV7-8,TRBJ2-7,TGTGCCAGCACCGGAAGGGGGGACGAGCAGTACTTC,CASTGRGDEQYF
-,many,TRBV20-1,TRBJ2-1,TGCAGTGCTAGCTCCAATGACAATGAGCAGTTCTTC,CSASSNDNEQFF